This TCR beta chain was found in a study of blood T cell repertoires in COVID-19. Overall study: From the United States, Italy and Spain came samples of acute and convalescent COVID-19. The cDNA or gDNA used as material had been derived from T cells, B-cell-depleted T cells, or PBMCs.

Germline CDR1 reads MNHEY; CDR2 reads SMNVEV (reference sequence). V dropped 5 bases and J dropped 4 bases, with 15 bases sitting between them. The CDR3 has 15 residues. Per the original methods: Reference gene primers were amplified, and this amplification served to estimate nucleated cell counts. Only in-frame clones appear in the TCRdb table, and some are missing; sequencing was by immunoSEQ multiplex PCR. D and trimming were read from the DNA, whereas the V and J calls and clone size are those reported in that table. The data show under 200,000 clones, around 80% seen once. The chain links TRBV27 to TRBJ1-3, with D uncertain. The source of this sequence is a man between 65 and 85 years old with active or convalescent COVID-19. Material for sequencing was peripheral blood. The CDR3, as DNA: TGTGCCAGCAGTCTAGACCTTACCGGCGGAAACACCATATATTTT. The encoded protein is CASSLDLTGGNTIYF.